This entry describes one T cell receptor (beta chain). The antigen is undetermined. Other nucleotide sequences from this sample produce the same CDR3. Authors' processing steps: Owing to the provision of junction-only sequences devoid of quality scores by immunoSEQ, filtering differed. The data were produced by immunoSEQ multiplex PCR, yet TCRdb's version contains in-frame clones alone and is incomplete. D and trimming were read from the DNA, whereas the V and J calls and clone size are those reported in that table. The repertoire has around 2,000,000 clones, roughly 94% of them found once; the top ten carry approximately 1%. This entry is derived from a study of shared clonotypes between healthy human individuals. Background on the study: Plates per donor: three CD4 naive, three CD4 memory, two CD8 naive, one CD8 memory. Notes on the study in general: Roughly 5% of naive CD4 clonotypes were common to a few donors. Non-shared clonotypes showed lower generation probabilities than clonotypes common to all four donors.

The V and J ends lost 0 bases and 0 bases respectively, with 6 bases between them. Germline loops: CDR1 MNHEY, CDR2 SVGAGI. The CDR3 consists of 15 residues. The naive CD8 subset, CD45RO-negative cells positively selected for CCR7, excluded terminally differentiated effector memory CD45RA+ cells. Sequences were obtained from naive CD8+ T cells sorted from blood. This rearrangement joins TRBV6-5 to TRBJ2-1; D remains unclear. The source is a man aged 18 to 29 in good health. In nucleotides, the CDR3 is TGTGCCAGCAGTTACTCGACTTCCTCCTACAATGAGCAGTTCTTC. Protein sequence: CASSYSTSSYNEQFF.